A selection of T cell receptor beta chains follows, all from one sample in a study of cytomegalovirus exposure and HLA in healthy donors. This table comes from immunoSEQ multiplex PCR, and its TCRdb copy is limited to in-frame clones, with some not included. The repertoire holds around 94,000 clones, approximately 94% seen once, with 0.89% in the top ten. The sample comprised PBMCs. Receptor source: a woman aged 18-30 years in good health and CMV-seronegative. Each CDR3 is given with its conserved first and last residue. D genes are given only for firm matches. Size is omitted from some rows. Given values are once, few, many or a class for expanded clones.

J gene	clone size	D gene	V gene	CDR3 protein	CDR3 DNA
TRBJ2-6	.	TRBD1	TRBV19	CASSIGQGLAGANVLTF	TGTGCCAGTAGTATAGGACAGGGATTGGCTGGGGCCAACGTCCTGACTTTC
TRBJ2-7	.	.	TRBV6-5	CASSLGLVAYEQYF	TGTGCCAGCAGTTTGGGACTGGTAGCCTACGAGCAGTACTTC
TRBJ1-4	.	.	TRBV18	CASSVQGGEKLFF	TGTGCCAGCTCTGTGCAGGGAGGAGAAAAACTGTTTTTT
TRBJ2-1	.	TRBD2	TRBV28	CASNSPTSGSDEQFF	TGTGCCAGCAATTCTCCGACTAGCGGCAGCGATGAGCAGTTCTTC
TRBJ2-7	.	TRBD2	TRBV5-4	CASSLGTSGSPYEQYF	TGTGCCAGCAGCTTGGGGACTAGCGGGAGCCCCTACGAGCAGTACTTC
TRBJ2-7	.	.	TRBV6-6	CASSYTPQGSSYEQYF	TGTGCCAGCAGTTACACCCCGCAGGGGAGCTCCTACGAGCAGTACTTC
TRBJ2-6	many	.	TRBV6-1	CASAVEDSGANVLTF	TGTGCCAGTGCCGTTGAGGACTCTGGGGCCAACGTCCTGACTTTC
TRBJ1-2	.	TRBD1	TRBV18	CASSPRTGTGNYGYTF	TGTGCCAGCTCACCTCGGACAGGGACGGGAAACTATGGCTACACCTTC
TRBJ2-7	.	.	TRBV9	CASSVGPGWGYEQYF	TGTGCCAGCAGCGTAGGCCCGGGATGGGGCTACGAGCAGTACTTC
TRBJ2-1	.	.	TRBV2	CASSVGEYGQPENEQFF	TGTGCCAGCAGTGTAGGGGAATATGGACAGCCCGAAAATGAGCAGTTCTTC
TRBJ2-7	.	TRBD2	TRBV10-1	CASSPGVAGSYEQYF	TGCGCCAGCAGTCCCGGGGTAGCGGGCTCCTACGAGCAGTACTTC
TRBJ1-1	once	.	TRBV7-9	CASSLAREATEAFF	TGTGCCAGCAGCTTAGCGCGAGAGGCCACTGAAGCTTTCTTT
TRBJ2-7	.	TRBD2	TRBV5-6	CASSLPSGAPEQYF	TGTGCCAGCAGCTTACCAAGCGGGGCGCCCGAGCAGTACTTC
TRBJ2-3	.	.	TRBV6-5	CASSYSLGLTDTQYF	TGTGCCAGCAGTTACTCACTTGGACTGACAGATACGCAGTATTTT
TRBJ1-1	.	.	TRBV5-1	CASSLGQTMNTEAFF	TGCGCCAGCAGCTTGGGACAGACAATGAACACTGAAGCTTTCTTT
TRBJ2-7	.	TRBD2	TRBV7-8	CASSLGLAAARAVVYEQYF	TGTGCCAGCAGCTTAGGACTAGCGGCGGCCCGGGCCGTTGTCTACGAGCAGTACTTC
TRBJ1-5	.	.	TRBV5-1	CASSLSRAPHQPQHF	TGCGCCAGCAGCTTGTCGCGGGCTCCTCATCAGCCCCAGCATTTT
TRBJ2-1	.	TRBD2	TRBV7-9	CASSPHGTSYREQFF	TGTGCCAGCAGCCCCCACGGGACTAGCTATCGAGAGCAGTTCTTC
TRBJ2-7	.	TRBD2	TRBV5-1	CASRRGGLYEQYF	TGCGCCAGCAGACGCGGGGGGCTATACGAGCAGTACTTC
TRBJ1-2	.	.	TRBV5-8	CASSPDRGLGYTF	TGTGCCAGCAGTCCGGACCGAGGGCTTGGCTACACCTTC
TRBJ1-4	.	TRBD1	TRBV28	CASTYGTGGEKLFF	TGTGCCAGCACCTACGGGACAGGGGGCGAAAAACTGTTTTTT
TRBJ2-7	.	.	TRBV15	CATSRDVYYEQYF	TGTGCCACCAGCAGAGACGTATACTACGAGCAGTACTTC
TRBJ2-5	.	TRBD2	TRBV14	CASSPGTSGRVQETQYF	TGTGCCAGCAGCCCGGGGACTAGCGGGAGGGTACAAGAGACCCAGTACTTC
TRBJ2-7	once	TRBD1	TRBV6-5	CASSYSPQGARYEQYF	TGTGCCAGCAGTTACTCTCCACAGGGGGCGAGATACGAGCAGTACTTC
TRBJ2-1	.	TRBD2	TRBV25-1	CASSESLAGNEQFF	TGTGCCAGCAGTGAATCCTTAGCGGGAAATGAGCAGTTCTTC
TRBJ1-2	.	TRBD1	TRBV7-9	CASSLVGQGAFYYGYTF	TGTGCCAGCAGCTTAGTTGGGCAGGGGGCGTTCTATTATGGCTACACCTTC
TRBJ2-7	.	TRBD1	TRBV29-1	CSVVGQGREQYF	TGCAGCGTTGTGGGACAGGGGCGCGAGCAGTACTTC
TRBJ1-1	.	.	TRBV19	CASNPLAGMNTEAFF	TGTGCCAGTAACCCTCTGGCAGGCATGAACACTGAAGCTTTCTTT